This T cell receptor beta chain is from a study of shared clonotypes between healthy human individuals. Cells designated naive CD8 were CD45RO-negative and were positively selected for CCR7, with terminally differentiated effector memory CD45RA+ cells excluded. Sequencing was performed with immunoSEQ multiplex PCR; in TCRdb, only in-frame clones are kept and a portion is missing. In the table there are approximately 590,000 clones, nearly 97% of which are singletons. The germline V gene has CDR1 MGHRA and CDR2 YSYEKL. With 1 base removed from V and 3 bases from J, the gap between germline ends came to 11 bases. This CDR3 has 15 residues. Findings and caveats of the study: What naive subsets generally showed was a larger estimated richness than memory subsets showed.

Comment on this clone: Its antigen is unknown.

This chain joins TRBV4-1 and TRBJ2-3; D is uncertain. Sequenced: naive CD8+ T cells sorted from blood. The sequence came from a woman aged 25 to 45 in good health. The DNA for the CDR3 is TGCGCCAGCAGCCAAGGGCCCCTAGATACAGATACGCAGTATTTT. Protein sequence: CASSQGPLDTDTQYF.